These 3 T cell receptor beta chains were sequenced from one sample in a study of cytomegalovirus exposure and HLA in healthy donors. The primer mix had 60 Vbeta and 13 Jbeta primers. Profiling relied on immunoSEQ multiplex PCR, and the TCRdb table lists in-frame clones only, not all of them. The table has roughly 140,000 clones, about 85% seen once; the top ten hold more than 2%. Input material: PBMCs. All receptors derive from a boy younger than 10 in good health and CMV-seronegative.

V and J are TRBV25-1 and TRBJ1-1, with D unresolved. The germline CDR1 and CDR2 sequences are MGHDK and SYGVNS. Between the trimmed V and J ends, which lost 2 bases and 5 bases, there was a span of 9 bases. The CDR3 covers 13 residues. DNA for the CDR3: TGTGCCAGCAGTGAACGGGTTTCAACTGAAGCTTTCTTT. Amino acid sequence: CASSERVSTEAFF.

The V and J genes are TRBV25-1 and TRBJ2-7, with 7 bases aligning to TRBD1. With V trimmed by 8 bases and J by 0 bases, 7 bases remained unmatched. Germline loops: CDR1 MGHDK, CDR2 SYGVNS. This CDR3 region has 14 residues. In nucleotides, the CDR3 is TGTGCCAGCGGGTCGGGACAGACCTCCTACGAGCAGTACTTC. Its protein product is CASGSGQTSYEQYF.

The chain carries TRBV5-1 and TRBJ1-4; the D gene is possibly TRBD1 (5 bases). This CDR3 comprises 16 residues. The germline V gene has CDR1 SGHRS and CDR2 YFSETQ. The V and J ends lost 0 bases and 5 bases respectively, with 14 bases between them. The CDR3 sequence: CASSLGAPGGNEKLFF. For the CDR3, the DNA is TGCGCCAGCAGCTTGGGAGCCCCGGGGGGGAATGAAAAACTGTTTTTT.